Presented here are 6 T cell receptor beta chains from one specimen sequenced in a study of T cell repertoires in cytomegalovirus infection. TCRdb passed the reads through MiXCR, listing each CDR3 protein once. The sample contains under 250,000 distinct CDR3 sequences, around 12% of which appear only once. Material: PBMCs. These receptors originate from a human donor in good health (CMV status not recorded). Some clones in this sample may be carry-over from other donors' samples.

The table lists this clonotype with many counts. V gene TRBV7-2 combines with J gene TRBJ1-5; maybe TRBD1 (6 bases). The CDR3 runs 19 residues. The V gene lost 4 bases and the J gene lost 7 bases, with 29 bases spanning the gap. Germline V gives CDR1 SGHTA, CDR2 FQGNSA. CDR3 sequence reads: CASSSNGPTGPGAGQPQHF. CDR3 bases: TGTGCCAGCAGCTCTAACGGCCCCACCGGCCCGGGGGCGGGACAGCCCCAGCATTTT. The full variable domain, its missing parts supplied by reference TRBV7-2 and TRBJ1-5, is GAGVSQSPSNKVTEKGKDVELRCDPISGHTALYWYRQSLGQGLEFLIYFQGNSAPDKSGLPSDRFSAERTGGSVSTLTIQRTQQEDSAVYLCASSSNGPTGPGAGQPQHFGDGTRLSIL.

There are a few counts of this clonotype. The chain uses TRBV29-1 and TRBJ1-1, with D unclear. Germline CDR1 and CDR2: SQVTM and ANQGSEA. The CDR3 loop spans 11 amino acids. Trimming removed 5 bases at V and 8 bases at J, with 12 bases between. CDR3 nucleotides: TGCAGCGTTACAACAACGGAAGAAGCTTTCTTT. It is translated as CSVTTTEEAFF.

The J gene is TRBJ2-1, the V gene TRBV10-3; D ambiguous. V was shortened by 3 bases and J by 2 bases, with 17 bases between the two germline ends. Per the germline V gene, CDR1 is ENHRY and CDR2 is SYGVKD. The CDR3 length is 17 residues. The CDR3 loop reads CAISDPPPSVTYNEQFF. CDR3 bases: TGTGCCATCAGTGACCCTCCCCCGTCAGTGACCTACAATGAGCAGTTCTTC.

The gene calls are TRBV7-9 and TRBJ2-7; TRBD1 aligns across 7 bases. CDR1 and CDR2 from the germline V gene are SEHNR and FQNEAQ (reference sequence). CDR3 length equals 10 residues. The J segment lost 13 bases and the V segment lost 10 bases, leaving 10 bases of the junction unmatched. The DNA for the CDR3 is TGTGCCACCTTTGCCGGGACAGTCTACTTC. Translation: CATFAGTVYF.

This clonotype was seen repeatedly, ten times or more. The chain combines TRBV12-3 or TRBV12-4 with TRBJ2-1, with no clear D. Trimming pared 2 bases from V and 8 bases from J, leaving 13 bases between. The CDR3 covers 14 residues. CDR3 loop: CASSLIGPVDEQFF. The CDR3 nucleotides read TGTGCCAGCAGTTTAATAGGGCCGGTGGATGAGCAGTTCTTC.

This sequence joins TRBV20-1 and TRBJ2-2, with a weak D call TRBD2 (5 bases). The V gene lost 1 base and the J gene lost 7 bases, with 10 bases spanning the gap. The germline gives CDR1 DFQATT, CDR2 SNEGSKA (reference sequence). This CDR3 contains 13 residues. As DNA, the CDR3 is TGCAGTGCTAGAGTCCGGGATGGCGGGGAGCTGTTTTTT. It is translated as CSARVRDGGELFF.